This T cell receptor beta chain was found in a study of blood T cell repertoires in COVID-19. Study in general: In each case, the material was cDNA or gDNA derived from T cells, B-cell-depleted T cells, or PBMCs.

This CDR3 contains 17 residues. Germline V CDR1 and CDR2: MGHRA, YSYEKL. J gave up 1 base and V 5 bases, and 12 bases lay outside the gene matches. Profiling relied on immunoSEQ multiplex PCR, and the TCRdb table lists in-frame clones only, not all of them. The sample has just under 55,000 clones; around nine tenths are singletons. Sequencing was carried out using peripheral blood. The sequence derives from a man between 50 and 59 years old with acute or convalescent COVID-19. This chain connects TRBV4-1 to TRBJ2-5; 8 bases are a match to TRBD1. The DNA for the CDR3 is TGCGCCAGCAGCGCCCTTCAGGGGGCCGCCGTCCAAGAGACCCAGTACTTC. Amino acid sequence: CASSALQGAAVQETQYF.